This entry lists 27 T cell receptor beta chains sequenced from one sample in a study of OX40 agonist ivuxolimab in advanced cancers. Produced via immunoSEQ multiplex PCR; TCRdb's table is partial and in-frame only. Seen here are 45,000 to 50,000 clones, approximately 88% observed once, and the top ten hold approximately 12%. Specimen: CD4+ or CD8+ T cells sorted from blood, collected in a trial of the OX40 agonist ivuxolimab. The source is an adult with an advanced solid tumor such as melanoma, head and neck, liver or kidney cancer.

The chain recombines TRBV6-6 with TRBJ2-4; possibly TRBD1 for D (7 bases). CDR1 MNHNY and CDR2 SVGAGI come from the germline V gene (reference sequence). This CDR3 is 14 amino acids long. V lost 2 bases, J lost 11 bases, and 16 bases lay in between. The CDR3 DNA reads TGTGCCAGCAGTTACCCGGAAACAGGGGAGGTTCAGTACTTC. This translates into CASSYPETGEVQYF.

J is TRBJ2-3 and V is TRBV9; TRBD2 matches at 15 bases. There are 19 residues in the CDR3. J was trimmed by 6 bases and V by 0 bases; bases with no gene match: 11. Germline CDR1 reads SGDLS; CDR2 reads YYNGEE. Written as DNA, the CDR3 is TGTGCCAGCAGCGTAGGTCCAGGGACTAGCGGGGGGAGGATCGATACGCAGTATTTT. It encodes CASSVGPGTSGGRIDTQYF. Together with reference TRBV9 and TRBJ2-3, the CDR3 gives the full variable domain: DSGVTQTPKHLITATGQRVTLRCSPRSGDLSVYWYQQSLDQGLQFLIQYYNGEERAKGNILERFSAQQFPDLHSELNLSSLELGDSALYFCASSVGPGTSGGRIDTQYFGPGTRLTVL.

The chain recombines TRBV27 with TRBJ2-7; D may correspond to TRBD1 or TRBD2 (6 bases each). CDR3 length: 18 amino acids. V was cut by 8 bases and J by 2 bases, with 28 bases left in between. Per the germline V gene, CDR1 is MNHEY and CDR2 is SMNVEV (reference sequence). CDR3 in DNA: TGTGCCAGCTCAAGTACCACTGCCGGCGGGACAAAACCCTACGAGCAGTACTTC. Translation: CASSSTTAGGTKPYEQYF.

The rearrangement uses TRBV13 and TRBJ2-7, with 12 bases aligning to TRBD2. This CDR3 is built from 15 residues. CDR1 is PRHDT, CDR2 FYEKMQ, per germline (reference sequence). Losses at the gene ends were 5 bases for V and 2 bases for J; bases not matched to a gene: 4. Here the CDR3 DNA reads TGTGCCAGCAGCCCCCGACTAGCGGGAGCCTACGAGCAGTACTTC. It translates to CASSPRLAGAYEQYF.

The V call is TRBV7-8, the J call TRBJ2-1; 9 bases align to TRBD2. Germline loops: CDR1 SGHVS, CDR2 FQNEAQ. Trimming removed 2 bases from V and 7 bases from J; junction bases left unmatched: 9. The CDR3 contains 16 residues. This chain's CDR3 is CASSLLEREVSNEQFF. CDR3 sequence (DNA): TGTGCCAGCAGCTTATTGGAGCGGGAGGTTTCAAATGAGCAGTTCTTC. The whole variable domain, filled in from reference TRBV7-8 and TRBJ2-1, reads GAGVSQSPRYKVAKRGQDVALRCDPISGHVSLFWYQQALGQGPEFLTYFQNEAQLDKSGLPSDRFFAERPEGSVSTLKIQRTQQEDSAVYLCASSLLEREVSNEQFFGPGTRLTVL.

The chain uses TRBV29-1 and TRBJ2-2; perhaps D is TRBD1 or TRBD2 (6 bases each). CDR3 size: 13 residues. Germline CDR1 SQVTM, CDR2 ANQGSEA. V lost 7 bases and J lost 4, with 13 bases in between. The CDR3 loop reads CSGLQGLTGELFF. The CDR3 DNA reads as TGCAGCGGATTACAGGGACTCACCGGGGAGCTGTTTTTT.

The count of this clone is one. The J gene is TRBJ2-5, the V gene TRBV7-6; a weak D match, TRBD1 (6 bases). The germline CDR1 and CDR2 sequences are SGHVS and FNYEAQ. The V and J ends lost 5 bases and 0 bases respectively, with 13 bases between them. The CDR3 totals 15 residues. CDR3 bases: TGTGCCAGCAGCCCCGCAGGGGCAGACCAAGAGACCCAGTACTTC. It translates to CASSPAGADQETQYF.

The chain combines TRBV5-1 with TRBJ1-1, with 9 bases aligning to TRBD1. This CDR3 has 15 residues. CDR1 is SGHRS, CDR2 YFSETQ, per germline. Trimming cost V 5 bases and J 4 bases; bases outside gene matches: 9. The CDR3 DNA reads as TGCGCCAGCAGTCACACCGGGACAGGGCTCACTGAAGCTTTCTTT. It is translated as CASSHTGTGLTEAFF.

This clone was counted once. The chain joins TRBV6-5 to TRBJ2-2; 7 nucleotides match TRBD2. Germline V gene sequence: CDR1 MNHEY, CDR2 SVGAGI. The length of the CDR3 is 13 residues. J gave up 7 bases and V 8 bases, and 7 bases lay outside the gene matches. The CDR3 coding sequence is TGTGCCAGCCTTGGCGGGGGTCACGGGGAGCTGTTTTTT. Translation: CASLGGGHGELFF.

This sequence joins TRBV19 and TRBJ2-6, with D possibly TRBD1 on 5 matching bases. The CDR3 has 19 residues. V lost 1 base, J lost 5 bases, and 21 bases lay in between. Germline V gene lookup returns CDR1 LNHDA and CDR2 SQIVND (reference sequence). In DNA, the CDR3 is TGTGCCAGTAGTATAGGGACCACAGAGTCAGGGTTAAGGGCCAACGTCCTGACTTTC. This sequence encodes CASSIGTTESGLRANVLTF.

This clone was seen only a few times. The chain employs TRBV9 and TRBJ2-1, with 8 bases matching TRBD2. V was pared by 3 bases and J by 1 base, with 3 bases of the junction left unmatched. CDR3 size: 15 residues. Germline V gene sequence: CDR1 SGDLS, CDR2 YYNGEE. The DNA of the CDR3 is TGTGCCAGCAGCGGTAGCGGGGTGTCCTACAATGAGCAGTTCTTC. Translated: CASSGSGVSYNEQFF. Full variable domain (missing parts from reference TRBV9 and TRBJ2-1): DSGVTQTPKHLITATGQRVTLRCSPRSGDLSVYWYQQSLDQGLQFLIQYYNGEERAKGNILERFSAQQFPDLHSELNLSSLELGDSALYFCASSGSGVSYNEQFFGPGTRLTVL.

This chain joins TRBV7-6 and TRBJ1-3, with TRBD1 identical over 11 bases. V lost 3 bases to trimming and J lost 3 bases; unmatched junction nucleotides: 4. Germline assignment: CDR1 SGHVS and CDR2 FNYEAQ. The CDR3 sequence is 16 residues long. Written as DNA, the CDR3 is TGTGCCAGCAGCTTCCGGACAGGGGGCGTTGGAAACACCATATATTTT. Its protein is CASSFRTGGVGNTIYF.

For the CDR3, the DNA is TGTGCCAGTGCGAATCCGGGACAGGAGGCCGTTTGGGCCGAGCAGTACTTC. It translates to CASANPGQEAVWAEQYF. V and J are TRBV27 and TRBJ2-7; the match to TRBD1 covers 8 bases. The germline gives CDR1 MNHEY, CDR2 SMNVEV (reference sequence). The V and J ends lost 9 bases and 6 bases, in that order; junction bases with no gene match: 22. There are 17 residues in the CDR3.

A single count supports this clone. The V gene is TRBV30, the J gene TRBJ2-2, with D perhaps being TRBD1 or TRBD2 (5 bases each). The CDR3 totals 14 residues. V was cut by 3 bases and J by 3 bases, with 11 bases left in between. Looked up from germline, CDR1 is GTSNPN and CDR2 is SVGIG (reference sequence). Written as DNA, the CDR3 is TGTGCCTGGAGACTGCAGGGAGACACCGGGGAGCTGTTTTTT. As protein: CAWRLQGDTGELFF.

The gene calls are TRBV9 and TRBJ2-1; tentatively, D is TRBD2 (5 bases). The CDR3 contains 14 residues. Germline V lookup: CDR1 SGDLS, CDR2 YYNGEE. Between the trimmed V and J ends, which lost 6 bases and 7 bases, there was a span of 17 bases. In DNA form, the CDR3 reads TGTGCCAGCACCTCGCGGCCTAGCAAAAATGAGCAGTTCTTC. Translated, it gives CASTSRPSKNEQFF.

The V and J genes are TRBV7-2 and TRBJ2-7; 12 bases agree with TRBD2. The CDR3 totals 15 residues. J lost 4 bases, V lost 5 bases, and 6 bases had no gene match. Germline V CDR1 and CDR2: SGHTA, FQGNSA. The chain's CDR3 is CASSATSGGTYEQYF. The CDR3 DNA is TGTGCCAGCAGCGCCACTAGCGGGGGGACTTACGAGCAGTACTTC.

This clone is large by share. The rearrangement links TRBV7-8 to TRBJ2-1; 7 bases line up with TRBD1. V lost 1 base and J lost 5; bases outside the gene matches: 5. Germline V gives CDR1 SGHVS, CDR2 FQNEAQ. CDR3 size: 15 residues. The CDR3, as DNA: TGTGCCAGCAGCTTAGGTACAGGGGCTAACAATGAGCAGTTCTTC. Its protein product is CASSLGTGANNEQFF.

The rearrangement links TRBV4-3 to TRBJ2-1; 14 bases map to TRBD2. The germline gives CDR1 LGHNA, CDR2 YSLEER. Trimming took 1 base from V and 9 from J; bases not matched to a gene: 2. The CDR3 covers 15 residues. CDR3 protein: CASSQGTSGRFEQFF. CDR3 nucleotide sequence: TGCGCCAGCAGCCAAGGGACTAGCGGGAGGTTTGAGCAGTTCTTC.

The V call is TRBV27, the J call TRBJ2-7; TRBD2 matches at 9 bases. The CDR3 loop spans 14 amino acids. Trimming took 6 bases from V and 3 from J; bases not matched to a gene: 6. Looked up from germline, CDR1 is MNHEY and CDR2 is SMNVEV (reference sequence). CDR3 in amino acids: CASRVTSGVYEQYF. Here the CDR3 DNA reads TGTGCCAGCAGGGTGACTAGCGGAGTCTACGAGCAGTACTTC.

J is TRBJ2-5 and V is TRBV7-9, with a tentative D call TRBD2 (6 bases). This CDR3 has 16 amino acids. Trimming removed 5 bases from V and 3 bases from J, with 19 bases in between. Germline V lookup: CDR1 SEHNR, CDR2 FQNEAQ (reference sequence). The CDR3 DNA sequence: TGTGCCAGCAGCCCTTACCCGGGGTGGAGGGAAGAGACCCAGTACTTC. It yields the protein CASSPYPGWREETQYF.

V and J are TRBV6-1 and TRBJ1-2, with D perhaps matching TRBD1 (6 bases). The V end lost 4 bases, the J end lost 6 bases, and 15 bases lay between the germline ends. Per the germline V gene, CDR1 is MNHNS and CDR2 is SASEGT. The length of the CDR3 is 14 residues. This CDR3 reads CASSVAPGVDGYTF. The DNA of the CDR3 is TGTGCCAGCAGTGTGGCCCCAGGGGTCGATGGCTACACCTTC.

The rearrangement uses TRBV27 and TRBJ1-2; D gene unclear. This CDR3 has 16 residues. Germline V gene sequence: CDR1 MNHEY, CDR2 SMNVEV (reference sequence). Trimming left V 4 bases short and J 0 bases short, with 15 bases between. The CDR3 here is CASSSSDGPSNYGYTF. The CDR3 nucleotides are TGTGCCAGCAGTTCGTCGGACGGGCCTTCTAACTATGGCTACACCTTC.

As DNA, the CDR3 is TGTGCCAGTAGTATTCCTTGGACAGGGGAGGCGACTTTCTTT. Amino acids: CASSIPWTGEATFF. The chain combines TRBV19 with TRBJ1-1; the match to TRBD1 covers 9 bases. The V gene end was trimmed by 3 bases and the J gene end by 12 bases; junction bases not matched to a gene: 11. Germline CDR1 is LNHDA and CDR2 is SQIVND (reference sequence). The CDR3 length is 14 residues. Full variable domain (remainder filled in from reference TRBV19 and TRBJ1-1): DGGITQSPKYLFRKEGQNVTLSCEQNLNHDAMYWYRQDPGQGLRLIYYSQIVNDFQKGDIAEGYSVSREKKESFPLTVTSAQKNPTAFYLCASSIPWTGEATFFGQGTRLTVV.

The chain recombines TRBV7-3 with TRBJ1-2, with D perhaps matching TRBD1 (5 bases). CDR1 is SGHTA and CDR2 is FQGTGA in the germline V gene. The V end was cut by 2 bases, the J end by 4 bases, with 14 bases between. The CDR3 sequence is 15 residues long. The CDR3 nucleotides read TGTGCCAGCAGCTTAGGGGCAGGAGACCTCTATGGCTACACCTTC. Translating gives CASSLGAGDLYGYTF.

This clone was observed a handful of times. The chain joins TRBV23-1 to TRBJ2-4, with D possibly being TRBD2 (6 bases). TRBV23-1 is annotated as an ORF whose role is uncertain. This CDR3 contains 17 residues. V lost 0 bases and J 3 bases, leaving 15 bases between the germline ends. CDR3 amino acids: CASSQSRRGGDKNIQYF. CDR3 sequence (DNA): TGCGCCAGCAGTCAATCAAGGCGGGGTGGGGACAAAAACATTCAGTACTTC.

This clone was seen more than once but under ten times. The CDR3 sequence: CASRRTAFGQSHTEAFF. CDR3 in DNA: TGTGCCAGCAGACGTACCGCCTTTGGACAGAGCCATACTGAAGCTTTCTTT. This chain uses TRBV7-2 with TRBJ1-1; D possibly corresponds to TRBD1 (6 bases). V was clipped by 6 bases and J by 5 bases, with 25 bases between them. Germline V gene lookup returns CDR1 SGHTA and CDR2 FQGNSA. The CDR3 is made up of 17 amino acids.

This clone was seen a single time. CDR3 loop: CASTTGTGSSYEQYF. The CDR3 bases are TGTGCCAGCACCACCGGGACAGGGAGCTCCTACGAGCAGTACTTC. J is TRBJ2-7 and V is TRBV9, with TRBD1 matching over 9 bases. With 6 bases clipped from V and 0 bases from J, the junction kept 7 bases outside the gene matches. Germline V gives CDR1 SGDLS, CDR2 YYNGEE. The CDR3 loop spans 15 amino acids.